The 14 T cell receptor beta chains below were found in one sample sequenced in a study of vaccination effects on CD4 cells after COVID-19. Their antigens remain unidentified. Pools of viral peptides were used by the ViraFEST assay to expand antigen-specific CD4+ T cells ahead of sequencing. CD4+ T cell isolation took place after 10 days of culture. None of these healthy vaccinees had been infected with SARS-CoV-2 before vaccination. Using immunoSEQ multiplex PCR, the repertoire was profiled, and TCRdb retains in-frame clones only, with some absent. Of approximately 30,000 clones listed, around three quarters are singletons. The source was CD4+ T cells from PBMCs cultured with SARS-CoV-2 spike peptides, collected before COVID-19 vaccination. The receptors originated from a human donor who received a COVID-19 vaccine.

This rearrangement joins TRBV10-1 to TRBJ1-2; 9 nucleotides align to TRBD1. This CDR3 is built from 14 residues. Germline V lookup: CDR1 WNHNN, CDR2 SYGVQD (reference sequence). J gave up 6 bases and V 3 bases, and 5 bases lay outside the gene matches. The CDR3 is CASSETGGANGYTF. The DNA for the CDR3 is TGCGCCAGCAGTGAAACAGGGGGCGCGAATGGCTACACCTTC.

The chain joins TRBV7-9 to TRBJ2-5, with 7 bases that match TRBD1. Germline V gene lookup returns CDR1 SEHNR and CDR2 FQNEAQ (reference sequence). CDR3 length: 13 residues. J was trimmed by 2 bases and V by 7 bases; bases with no gene match: 4. The CDR3 DNA reads as TGTGCCAGCAAGCACAGGGGACAAGAGACCCAGTACTTC. The encoded protein is CASKHRGQETQYF.

The chain recombines TRBV30 with TRBJ1-5, with 10 nucleotides matching TRBD1. With V trimmed by 0 bases and J by 6 bases, 5 bases remained unmatched. CDR3 size: 15 residues. From germline, CDR1 is GTSNPN and CDR2 SVGIG (reference sequence). CDR3 sequence (DNA): TGTGCCTGGAGTGTAGGGACAGGGGCGAGTCAGCCCCAGCATTTT. Protein sequence: CAWSVGTGASQPQHF.

V is TRBV6-1 and J is TRBJ2-3; maybe TRBD1 (6 bases). Trimming took off 1 base at V and 2 bases at J, with 16 bases between the two ends. Germline V CDR1 and CDR2: MNHNS, SASEGT. The CDR3 length is 17 residues. The CDR3 region is CASSEVGQPLITDTQYF. CDR3 bases: TGTGCCAGCAGTGAAGTAGGACAGCCCCTTATCACAGATACGCAGTATTTT.

This chain uses TRBV29-1 with TRBJ2-3; D is unresolved. This CDR3 has 12 amino acids. CDR1 and CDR2 from the germline V gene are SQVTM and ANQGSEA. This chain's CDR3 is CVQSAGTDTQYF. The DNA of the CDR3 is TGCGTCCAGAGTGCTGGCACAGATACGCAGTATTTT.

The rearrangement uses TRBV29-1 and TRBJ2-1; 7 nucleotides align to TRBD2. Per germline, CDR1 SQVTM and CDR2 ANQGSEA. Trimming removed 1 base from V and 6 bases from J; junction bases left unmatched: 12. The CDR3 runs 16 residues. In nucleotides, the CDR3 is TGCAGCGTTGAAGTAGGAAGGAGCGGGAAGGGCAATGAGCAGTTCTTC. Encoded protein: CSVEVGRSGKGNEQFF.

The chain employs TRBV5-1 and TRBJ2-1; 11 bases fit TRBD2. The CDR3 is 16 amino acids. Germline lookup yields CDR1 SGHRS and CDR2 YFSETQ. With 6 bases clipped from V and 8 bases from J, the junction kept 13 bases outside the gene matches. The CDR3 loop reads CASNPISGGAGDEQFF. For the CDR3, the DNA is TGCGCCAGCAACCCAATTAGCGGGGGGGCCGGTGATGAGCAGTTCTTC.

The rearrangement links TRBV29-1 to TRBJ2-2; 7 bases agree with TRBD2. The CDR3 runs 15 residues. Germline values: CDR1 SQVTM, CDR2 ANQGSEA. The trim removed 7 bases at V and 5 bases at J, leaving 13 bases unmatched. CDR3 nucleotide sequence: TGCAGCGCGACTAGCACCGCGGCACAGACCGGGGAGCTGTTTTTT. Its translation: CSATSTAAQTGELFF.

The chain is built from TRBV15 and TRBJ2-5, with D tentatively TRBD1 or TRBD2 (6 bases each). The CDR3 runs to 15 residues. The V and J ends lost 0 bases and 5 bases respectively, with 13 bases between them. Germline CDR1 is LNHNV and CDR2 is YYDKDF (reference sequence). For the CDR3, the DNA is TGTGCCACCAGCAGAGACCGTACAGGGAGGGAGACCCAGTACTTC. Its translation: CATSRDRTGRETQYF.

This chain joins TRBV7-8 and TRBJ1-5; D unclear. CDR3 length: 13 amino acids. Germline values: CDR1 SGHVS, CDR2 FQNEAQ. Trimming removed 5 bases at V and 2 bases at J, with 7 bases between. The CDR3 DNA sequence: TGTGCCAGCAGCCGAACGGGCAATCAGCCCCAGCATTTT. The encoded protein is CASSRTGNQPQHF.

The chain employs TRBV6-6 and TRBJ2-5, with D unresolved. Trimming shortened V by 2 bases and J by 5 bases, and 9 bases separated the two germline ends. The germline V gene has CDR1 MNHNY and CDR2 SVGAGI (reference sequence). CDR3 length: 13 amino acids. In nucleotides, the CDR3 is TGTGCCAGCAGTTACCCTCCTCAGGAGACCCAGTACTTC. It specifies CASSYPPQETQYF.

This clone was found a few times. The chain is built from TRBV5-1 and TRBJ2-2, with a possible D match to TRBD2 (7 bases). V dropped 0 bases and J dropped 2 bases, with 11 bases sitting between them. Germline assignment: CDR1 SGHRS and CDR2 YFSETQ. CDR3 size: 16 residues. CDR3 sequence reads: CASSLEGGANTGELFF. The CDR3 DNA sequence: TGCGCCAGCAGCTTGGAAGGGGGGGCAAACACCGGGGAGCTGTTTTTT.

In its sample, this clone was seen once. The chain is built from TRBV4-1 and TRBJ1-5; TRBD1 agrees at 12 bases. The germline V gene encodes CDR1 MGHRA and CDR2 YSYEKL. Trimming cost V 2 bases and J 7 bases; bases outside gene matches: 6. The CDR3 runs to 16 residues. CDR3 DNA: TGCGCCAGCAGCCAACCGGGACAGGGGGCAAGACAGCCCCAGCATTTT. Its protein product is CASSQPGQGARQPQHF.

The V and J genes are TRBV27 and TRBJ2-5; 13 bases are shared with TRBD2. Germline V CDR1 and CDR2: MNHEY, SMNVEV (reference sequence). V shed 6 bases and J 3 bases; nucleotides not matched to a gene: 4. The CDR3 is made up of 15 amino acids. The CDR3 nucleotides are TGTGCCAGCAGACTAGCGGGAGGGAAAAAAGAGACCCAGTACTTC. The encoded protein is CASRLAGGKKETQYF.